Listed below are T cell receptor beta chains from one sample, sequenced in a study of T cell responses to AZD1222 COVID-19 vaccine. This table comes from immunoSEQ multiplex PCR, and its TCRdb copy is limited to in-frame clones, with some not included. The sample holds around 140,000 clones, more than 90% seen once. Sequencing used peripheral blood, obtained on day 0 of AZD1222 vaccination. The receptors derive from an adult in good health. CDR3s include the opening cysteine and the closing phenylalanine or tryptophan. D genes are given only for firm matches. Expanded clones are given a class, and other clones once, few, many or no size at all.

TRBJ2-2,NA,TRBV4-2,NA,CASSQGRRDVITGELFF,TGTGCCAGCAGCCAAGGCAGGCGGGACGTAATCACCGGGGAGCTGTTTTTT
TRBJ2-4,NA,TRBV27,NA,CASSSPWDLAKNIQYF,TGTGCCAGCAGTTCCCCCTGGGACTTAGCCAAAAACATTCAGTACTTC
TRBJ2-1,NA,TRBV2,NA,CASSEGHTIEQFF,TGTGCCAGCAGTGAAGGCCACACCATAGAGCAGTTCTTC
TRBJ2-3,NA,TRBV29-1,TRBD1,CSVKLGQGPDTQYF,TGCAGCGTTAAGCTGGGACAGGGCCCAGATACGCAGTATTTT
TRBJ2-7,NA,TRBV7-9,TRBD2,CASSLARTSDSSYEQYF,TGTGCCAGCAGCTTAGCAAGGACTAGCGATAGCTCCTACGAGCAGTACTTC
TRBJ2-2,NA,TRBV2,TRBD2,CASTGLAGNTGELFF,TGTGCCAGCACTGGACTAGCGGGGAACACCGGGGAGCTGTTTTTT
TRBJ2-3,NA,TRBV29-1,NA,CSVGGGELSGDTQYF,TGCAGCGTTGGAGGCGGGGAACTCTCGGGAGATACGCAGTATTTT
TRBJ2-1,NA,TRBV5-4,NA,CASSLGRWLSGNEQFF,TGTGCCAGCAGCCTGGGCCGGTGGCTTTCGGGCAATGAGCAGTTCTTC
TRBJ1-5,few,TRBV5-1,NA,CASSLEPMGEDQPQHF,TGCGCCAGCAGCTTGGAACCAATGGGGGAGGATCAGCCCCAGCATTTT
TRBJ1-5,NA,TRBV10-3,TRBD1,CATQGAGNQPQHF,TGTGCCACCCAGGGGGCTGGTAATCAGCCCCAGCATTTT
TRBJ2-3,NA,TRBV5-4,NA,CASSSRREGTDTQYF,TGTGCCAGCAGCTCACGTCGAGAGGGGACAGATACGCAGTATTTT
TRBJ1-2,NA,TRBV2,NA,CASSEAREGIYYGYTF,TGTGCCAGCAGTGAAGCGCGGGAAGGGATATACTATGGCTACACCTTC
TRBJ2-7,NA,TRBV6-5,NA,CASSDEGRVYEQYF,TGTGCCAGCTCCGACGAGGGTCGAGTCTACGAGCAGTACTTC
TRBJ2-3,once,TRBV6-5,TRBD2,CASWVLAGGTDTQYF,TGTGCCAGCTGGGTCCTGGCGGGAGGCACAGATACGCAGTATTTT
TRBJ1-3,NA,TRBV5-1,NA,CASSSSGVHSGNTIYF,TGCGCCAGCAGCTCGTCCGGGGTCCACTCTGGAAACACCATATATTTT
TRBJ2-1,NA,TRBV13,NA,CASSFSYEQFF,TGTGCCAGCAGCTTTAGTTATGAGCAGTTCTTC
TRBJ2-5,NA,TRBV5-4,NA,CASSLVSAGGTQYF,TGTGCCAGCAGCTTGGTTAGTGCCGGGGGGACCCAGTACTTC
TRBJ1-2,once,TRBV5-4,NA,CASSSWMQDGYTF,TGTGCCAGCAGCTCCTGGATGCAGGATGGCTACACCTTC
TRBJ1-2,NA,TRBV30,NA,CAWSRDGNYGYTF,TGTGCCTGGAGCCGGGACGGTAACTATGGCTACACCTTC
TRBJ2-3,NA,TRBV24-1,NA,CATSDPGSSTDTQYF,TGTGCCACCAGTGATCCGGGGAGCTCCACAGATACGCAGTATTTT
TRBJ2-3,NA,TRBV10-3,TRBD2,CAIARPPGLAEFTTDTQYF,TGTGCCATCGCCAGACCTCCGGGACTAGCGGAATTTACCACAGATACGCAGTATTTT
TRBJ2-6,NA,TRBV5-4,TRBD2,CASSVGGDSGANVLTF,TGTGCCAGCAGCGTGGGAGGGGACTCTGGGGCCAACGTCCTGACTTTC
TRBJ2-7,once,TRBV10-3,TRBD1,CAISLRDRVYYEQYF,TGTGCCATCAGTCTCCGGGACAGGGTCTACTACGAGCAGTACTTC
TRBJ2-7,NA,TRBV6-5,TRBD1,CASSMRTGSYEQYF,TGTGCCAGCAGTATGCGGACAGGATCCTACGAGCAGTACTTC
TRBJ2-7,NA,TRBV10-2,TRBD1,CASRSGTGGREQYF,TGCGCCAGCAGGTCCGGGACAGGGGGCCGCGAGCAGTACTTC
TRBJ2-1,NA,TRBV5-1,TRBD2,CASSLGLAGYNEQFF,TGCGCCAGCAGCTTGGGGTTAGCGGGTTACAATGAGCAGTTCTTC
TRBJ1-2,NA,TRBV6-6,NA,CASSYREGRGYTF,TGTGCCAGCAGTTACAGGGAGGGAAGGGGCTACACCTTC
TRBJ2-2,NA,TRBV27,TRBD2,CASSLAGRGLNPPGELFF,TGTGCCAGCAGTTTAGCGGGGAGGGGACTCAACCCACCCGGGGAGCTGTTTTTT
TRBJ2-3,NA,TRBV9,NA,CASSVGPVATDTQYF,TGTGCCAGCAGCGTAGGACCCGTGGCCACAGATACGCAGTATTTT
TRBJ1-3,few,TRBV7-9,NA,CASSARQVGNTIYF,TGTGCCAGCAGCGCACGACAAGTTGGAAACACCATATATTTT
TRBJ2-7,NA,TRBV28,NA,CASTSGDGYYEQYF,TGTGCCAGTACCTCGGGGGACGGTTACTACGAGCAGTACTTC
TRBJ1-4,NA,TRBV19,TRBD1,CASSPPGTGKLFF,TGTGCCAGTAGTCCTCCCGGGACAGGAAAACTGTTTTTT
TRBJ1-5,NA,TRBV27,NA,CASSFTAGEAQHF,TGTGCCAGCAGCTTTACCGCTGGAGAGGCCCAGCATTTT
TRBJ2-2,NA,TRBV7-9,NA,CASSLHQGNTGELFF,TGTGCCAGCAGCCTACATCAGGGGAACACCGGGGAGCTGTTTTTT
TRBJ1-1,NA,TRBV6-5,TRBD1,CAEGLGGTGNAFF,TGTGCCGAGGGACTTGGCGGGACAGGGAATGCTTTCTTT
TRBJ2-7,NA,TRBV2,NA,CASSEEGRVEQYF,TGTGCCAGCAGTGAAGAGGGCAGGGTCGAGCAGTACTTC
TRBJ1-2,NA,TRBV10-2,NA,CASSEPYRQKAANYGYTF,TGCGCCAGCAGTGAGCCCTACCGACAAAAAGCGGCTAACTATGGCTACACCTTC
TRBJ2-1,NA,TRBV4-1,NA,CASSHFVAYNEQFF,TGCGCCAGCAGCCACTTTGTGGCTTACAATGAGCAGTTCTTC
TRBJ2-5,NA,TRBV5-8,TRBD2,CASSQKRRGLIQYF,TGTGCCAGCAGCCAAAAAAGGCGGGGGTTGATCCAGTACTTC
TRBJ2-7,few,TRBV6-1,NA,CASSEELPGTAPYEQYF,TGTGCCAGCAGTGAAGAGCTCCCCGGGACTGCCCCCTACGAGCAGTACTTC
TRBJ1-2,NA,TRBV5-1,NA,CASSLDDYGYTF,TGCGCCAGCAGCCTAGACGACTATGGCTACACCTTC
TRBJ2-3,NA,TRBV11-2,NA,CASSFAGSSTDTQYF,TGTGCCAGCAGCTTCGCGGGGAGTAGCACAGATACGCAGTATTTT
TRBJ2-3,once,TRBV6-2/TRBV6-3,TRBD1,CASSYSTGGPDTQYF,TGTGCCAGCAGTTACTCGACAGGGGGTCCAGATACGCAGTATTTT
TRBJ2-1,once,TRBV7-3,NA,CASSAGGLGYNEQFF,TGTGCCAGCAGCGCTGGGGGGCTTGGGTACAATGAGCAGTTCTTC
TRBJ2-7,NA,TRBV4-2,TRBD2,CASSQISGRGLSYEQYF,TGTGCCAGCAGCCAGATTAGCGGGAGAGGTTTGTCCTACGAGCAGTACTTC
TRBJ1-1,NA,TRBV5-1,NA,CASSFAGQLNTEAFF,TGCGCCAGCAGCTTTGCGGGCCAGCTGAACACTGAAGCTTTCTTT
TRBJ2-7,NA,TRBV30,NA,CAWSVTAFSYEQYF,TGTGCCTGGAGTGTAACTGCTTTCTCCTACGAGCAGTACTTC
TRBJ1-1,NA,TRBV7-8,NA,CASSPTRTTEAFF,TGTGCCAGCAGCCCGACCCGAACCACTGAAGCTTTCTTT
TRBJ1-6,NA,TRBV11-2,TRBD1,CASSFLLGTENSPLHF,TGTGCCAGCAGCTTTCTACTCGGGACAGAAAATTCACCCCTCCACTTT
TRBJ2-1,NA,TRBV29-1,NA,CSVDAALPGFGPYNEQFF,TGCAGCGTTGATGCGGCTCTACCCGGGTTCGGCCCCTACAATGAGCAGTTCTTC
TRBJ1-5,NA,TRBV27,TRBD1,CASSFNRGGDQPQHF,TGTGCCAGCAGTTTCAACAGGGGTGGGGATCAGCCCCAGCATTTT
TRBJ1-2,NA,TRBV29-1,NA,CSVNPRVSGGYTF,TGCAGCGTTAACCCCCGAGTGTCCGGCGGCTACACCTTC
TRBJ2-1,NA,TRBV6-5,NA,CASSPRVLLRNEQFF,TGTGCCAGCAGTCCCAGGGTTCTTCTTAGGAATGAGCAGTTCTTC
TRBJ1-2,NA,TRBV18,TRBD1,CASSPSSTGAGYGYTF,TGTGCCAGCTCACCGTCCTCGACAGGGGCGGGCTATGGCTACACCTTC
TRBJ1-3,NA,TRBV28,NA,CASKTGNTGNTIYF,TGTGCCAGCAAAACAGGGAACACTGGAAACACCATATATTTT
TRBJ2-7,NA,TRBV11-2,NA,CASSLDRGSGWTYEQYF,TGTGCCAGCAGCTTAGATCGGGGTAGCGGTTGGACCTACGAGCAGTACTTC
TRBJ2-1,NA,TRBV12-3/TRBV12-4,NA,CAVAGANEQFF,TGTGCCGTGGCAGGGGCCAATGAGCAGTTCTTC
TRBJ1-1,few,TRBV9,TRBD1,CASSVGDRGWDTEAFF,TGTGCCAGCAGCGTCGGGGACAGGGGGTGGGACACTGAAGCTTTCTTT
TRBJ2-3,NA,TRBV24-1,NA,CATSDLGNRAFSTDTQYF,TGTGCCACCAGTGATTTAGGGAACAGGGCTTTTAGCACAGATACGCAGTATTTT
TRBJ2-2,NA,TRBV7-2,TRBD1,CASSFRTGTTGELFF,TGTGCCAGCAGCTTCCGGACAGGGACCACCGGGGAGCTGTTTTTT